This T cell receptor beta chain was documented in a study of shared clonotypes between healthy human individuals. Profiling relied on immunoSEQ multiplex PCR, and the TCRdb table lists in-frame clones only, not all of them. The repertoire holds approximately 590,000 clones, with around 95% as singletons. Broader study findings: It was the few donors that limited the genetic and exposure-history diversity represented.

CD45RO-negative CD8 cells positively selected for CCR7 made up the naive population, which excluded terminally differentiated effector memory CD45RA+ cells. Remarks on this clone: Its antigen is still unknown.

Germline values: CDR1 SNHLY, CDR2 FYNNEI. This CDR3 region has 15 residues. V shed 1 base, J shed 2 bases, and the junction held 2 bases outside the gene matches. This TCR derives from a woman aged 30 to 39 in good health. The sequenced material came from naive CD8+ T cells sorted from blood. The chain employs TRBV2 and TRBJ2-7; TRBD2 aligns across 10 bases. The CDR3 sequence: CASSEVLAGAYEQYF. Written as DNA, the CDR3 is TGTGCCAGCAGTGAAGTCCTAGCGGGAGCCTACGAGCAGTACTTC.